This TCR beta chain comes out of a study of beta chain features in type 1 diabetes. Study overall: Patient and healthy donor groups were alike in age, gender and cell yields.

This clone has just a few counts. Its specificity is unknown. Study-wide results and caveats: Within each of all four CD4+ subsets, Type 1 diabetes patients had TCRB CDR3s that were moderately but significantly shorter. Sequencing used cDNA, and cells with high TCR expression could therefore be over-represented. Type 1 diabetes patients had fewer VDJ junction insertions and more deletions.

This CDR3 has 15 amino acids. V was trimmed by 0 bases and J by 1 base, leaving 10 bases between them. Germline V gives CDR1 SGHRS, CDR2 YFSETQ. Reverse transcription of all isolated RNA meant that expressed TCRB transcripts were sequenced. Clones were read by immunoSEQ multiplex PCR, and TCRdb kept only the in-frame ones, dropping some. This table has over 600,000 clones, 9.5% to 15% appearing once. The specimen was naive CD4+ T cells from blood. The rearrangement links TRBV5-1 to TRBJ1-1; D is unresolved. The TCR originated in a young man with type 1 diabetes. The CDR3 loop is CASSLVGSPNTEAFF. DNA of the CDR3: TGCGCCAGCAGCTTGGTGGGCAGTCCGAACACTGAAGCTTTCTTT. Using reference TRBV5-1 and TRBJ1-1 for the parts outside the CDR3, the full variable domain is KAGVTQTPRYLIKTRGQQVTLSCSPISGHRSVSWYQQTPGQGLQFLFEYFSETQRNKGNFPGRFSGRQFSNSRSEMNVSTLELGDSALYLCASSLVGSPNTEAFFGQGTRLTVV.